The 21 T cell receptor beta chains below come from one sample, sequenced in a study of T cell responses to AZD1222 COVID-19 vaccine. TCRdb's table, derived via immunoSEQ multiplex PCR, lists solely in-frame clones and lacks some. The sample records fewer than 200,000 clones, around 88% being singletons. Here the sequenced sample was peripheral blood, taken 28 days after the second AZD1222 dose. These receptor sequences come from an adult who received the AZD1222 COVID-19 vaccine.

This sequence joins TRBV11-2 and TRBJ1-5, with D possibly TRBD1 on 6 matching bases. The V end was cut by 5 bases, the J end by 0 bases, with 17 bases between. This CDR3 has 17 amino acids. Germline V gene data show CDR1 as SGHAT and CDR2 as FQNNGV. CDR3 nucleotides: TGTGCCAGCAGCAACGCCGGACAGCTCACTAGCAATCAGCCCCAGCATTTT. As protein: CASSNAGQLTSNQPQHF.

V usage is TRBV7-8 and J usage is TRBJ1-6; TRBD1 might be the D (6 bases). The CDR3 extends over 17 amino acids. Germline CDR1 and CDR2: SGHVS and FQNEAQ. Between the trimmed V and J ends, which lost 5 bases and 0 bases, there was a span of 14 bases. The CDR3 here is CASSPSQGSSYNSPLHF. CDR3 coding DNA: TGTGCCAGCAGCCCATCACAGGGAAGCTCCTATAATTCACCCCTCCACTTT.

The rearrangement links TRBV19 to TRBJ2-7; unclear D gene. Trimming cost V 5 bases and J 4 bases, with 9 bases left between them. The CDR3 totals 12 residues. Germline values: CDR1 LNHDA, CDR2 SQIVND (reference sequence). CDR3 bases: TGTGCCAGTAGTCTTGTGGGTTACGAGCAGTACTTC. The encoded protein is CASSLVGYEQYF.

V and J are TRBV18 and TRBJ2-2; 8 positions match TRBD1. Germline loops: CDR1 KGHSH, CDR2 LQKENI. CDR3 length: 15 residues. Unmatched junction bases numbered 4, after V lost 0 bases and J lost 7 bases. The CDR3 loop is CASSPPPGQDGELFF. CDR3 coding DNA: TGTGCCAGCTCACCACCCCCGGGACAGGACGGGGAGCTGTTTTTT.

The chain joins TRBV4-1 to TRBJ1-2; tentatively, D is TRBD1 (6 bases). The CDR3 contains 16 residues. Germline V gene lookup returns CDR1 MGHRA and CDR2 YSYEKL. V was shortened by 0 bases and J by 6 bases, with 17 bases between the two germline ends. The CDR3, as DNA: TGCGCCAGCAGCCAAGATCTTACGATGGGGGCTGATGGCTACACCTTC. As protein: CASSQDLTMGADGYTF.

The rearrangement links TRBV30 to TRBJ1-4, with D possibly matching TRBD1 (6 bases). CDR1 is GTSNPN, CDR2 SVGIG, per germline (reference sequence). This CDR3 has 14 amino acids. V was shortened by 5 bases and J by 3 bases, with 13 bases between the two germline ends. Written as DNA, the CDR3 is TGTGCCTGGCGCCCAAGGGGGGCTAATGAAAAACTGTTTTTT. Translated, it gives CAWRPRGANEKLFF.

In this sample, this clone turned up a few times. This rearrangement joins TRBV7-8 to TRBJ2-1; D ambiguous. V lost 1 base and J 5 bases, leaving 6 bases between the germline ends. Germline CDR1 and CDR2: SGHVS and FQNEAQ. The CDR3 extends over 13 amino acids. The CDR3 protein is CASSLGKNNEQFF. The CDR3 DNA reads as TGTGCCAGCAGCTTAGGCAAAAACAATGAGCAGTTCTTC.

CDR3 protein: CASSIDGRNQPQHF. CDR3 sequence (DNA): TGTGCCAGCAGCATAGACGGACGCAATCAGCCCCAGCATTTT. The V gene is TRBV6-5, the J gene TRBJ1-5; D not resolved. The germline CDR1 and CDR2 sequences are MNHEY and SVGAGI. The CDR3 contains 14 residues. V lost 6 bases and J 2 bases, leaving 11 bases between the germline ends.

The V call is TRBV25-1, the J call TRBJ1-2; possibly TRBD1 for D (5 bases). Looked up from germline, CDR1 is MGHDK and CDR2 is SYGVNS. The V end was cut by 3 bases, the J end by 4 bases, with 18 bases between. The CDR3 covers 16 residues. CDR3 DNA sequence: TGTGCCAGCAGTGATTGGGGCAGGGAAGAGTTCTATGGCTACACCTTC. This translates into CASSDWGREEFYGYTF.

The chain uses TRBV5-5 and TRBJ2-7; no reliable D call. Germline values: CDR1 SGHKS, CDR2 YYEKEE (reference sequence). The CDR3 contains 13 residues. V lost 4 bases and J lost 0, with 8 bases in between. CDR3 sequence reads: CASSKTDSYEQYF. The CDR3 DNA follows: TGTGCCAGCAGCAAGACCGACTCCTACGAGCAGTACTTC.

This clone was detected only once. The chain is built from TRBV6-5 and TRBJ2-1; 8 bases align to TRBD2. This CDR3 spans 14 amino acids. The V and J ends lost 11 bases and 4 bases, in that order; junction bases with no gene match: 10. Germline CDR1 reads MNHEY; CDR2 reads SVGAGI. The DNA of the CDR3 is TGTGCCGGAAGTATCGGGGGGGGATACAATGAGCAGTTCTTC. Translation: CAGSIGGGYNEQFF.

V and J are TRBV7-9 and TRBJ1-2; TRBD1 agrees at 7 bases. This CDR3 contains 16 residues. The ends lost 1 base at V and 4 bases at J; junction bases unmatched: 9. CDR1 is SEHNR, CDR2 FQNEAQ, per germline (reference sequence). The CDR3 nucleotides read TGTGCCAGCAGCTTAGGACCTACGACAGGGTCCTATGGCTACACCTTC. It codes for CASSLGPTTGSYGYTF. The whole variable domain, filled in from reference TRBV7-9 and TRBJ1-2, reads DTGVSQNPRHKITKRGQNVTFRCDPISEHNRLYWYRQTLGQGPEFLTYFQNEAQLEKSRLLSDRFSAERPKGSFSTLEIQRTEQGDSAMYLCASSLGPTTGSYGYTFGSGTRLTVV.

CDR3 sequence: CATSRDRGQGGNQPQHF. For the CDR3, the DNA is TGTGCCACCAGCAGAGACAGGGGACAGGGAGGCAATCAGCCCCAGCATTTT. The chain recombines TRBV15 with TRBJ1-5; 9 bases match TRBD1. V lost 0 bases and J lost 2; bases outside the gene matches: 5. The length of the CDR3 is 17 residues. CDR1 and CDR2 from the germline V gene are LNHNV and YYDKDF (reference sequence).

V gene TRBV19 combines with J gene TRBJ2-1; 10 bases are a match to TRBD2. CDR1 and CDR2 from the germline V gene are LNHDA and SQIVND (reference sequence). The CDR3 is 15 residues long. The J segment lost 6 bases and the V segment lost 2 bases, leaving 4 bases of the junction unmatched. Written as DNA, the CDR3 is TGTGCCAGTAGTATAACTAGCGGGGTAGGCAATGAGCAGTTCTTC. The encoded protein is CASSITSGVGNEQFF.

The genes are TRBV30 and TRBJ1-2; no definite D call. This CDR3 is built from 12 residues. Germline V gives CDR1 GTSNPN, CDR2 SVGIG (reference sequence). V shed 4 bases and J shed 1 base, with 7 bases lying between them. CDR3 nucleotides: TGTGCCTGGACTGACGGTAACTATGGCTACACCTTC. Translating it yields CAWTDGNYGYTF.

A remark on this clone: Other DNA sequences of this sample code for an identical CDR3. CDR3 in amino acids: CASSLYNEQFF. For the CDR3, the DNA is TGTGCCAGCAGTTTGTACAATGAGCAGTTCTTC. V usage is TRBV27 and J usage is TRBJ2-1; no reliable D call. Trimming stripped 3 bases from V and 4 bases from J, with 1 base between. Per germline, CDR1 MNHEY and CDR2 SMNVEV (reference sequence). The CDR3 totals 11 residues.

The chain links TRBV6-5 to TRBJ2-3; D gene uncertain. V lost 5 bases, J lost 3 bases, and 12 bases lay in between. Germline CDR1 MNHEY, CDR2 SVGAGI. The CDR3 sequence is 14 residues long. The CDR3 loop reads CASSPDLWTDTQYF. The DNA for the CDR3 is TGTGCCAGCAGTCCTGATTTGTGGACAGATACGCAGTATTTT.

This clone has a single count. The chain couples TRBV9 to TRBJ1-5, with 7 bases identical to TRBD1. The trim removed 6 bases at V and 0 bases at J, leaving 3 bases unmatched. The CDR3 sequence is 14 residues long. Germline CDR1 is SGDLS and CDR2 is YYNGEE. CDR3 sequence: CASTRGPSNQPQHF. The CDR3 nucleotides read TGTGCCAGCACTAGGGGGCCTAGCAATCAGCCCCAGCATTTT.

This clone came up many times. The chain carries TRBV6-2 or TRBV6-3 and TRBJ2-7, with 7 bases that match TRBD1. Looked up from germline, CDR1 is MNHEY and CDR2 is SVGEGT. The V and J ends lost 5 bases and 4 bases, in that order; junction bases with no gene match: 5. The CDR3 length is 13 residues. CDR3 in DNA: TGTGCCAGCAGTCCGGGACAGACTTACGAGCAGTACTTC. Encoded protein: CASSPGQTYEQYF.

The chain combines TRBV11-2 with TRBJ1-3, with D perhaps TRBD1 (6 bases). The V gene lost 4 bases and the J gene lost 0 bases, with 16 bases spanning the gap. The CDR3 loop spans 17 amino acids. The V gene's germline CDR1 is SGHAT and CDR2 FQNNGV. For the CDR3, the DNA is TGTGCCAGCAGCTCTCACCCCTGGACAGTCTCTGGAAACACCATATATTTT. This codes for CASSSHPWTVSGNTIYF.

The CDR3 reads CATSRDTYRPTF. CDR3 nucleotides: TGTGCCACCAGCAGAGATACTTATAGACCAACCTTC. The V call is TRBV15, the J call TRBJ1-2, with D uncertain. The CDR3 consists of 12 residues. Germline V lookup: CDR1 LNHNV, CDR2 YYDKDF (reference sequence). Trimming cost V 0 bases and J 14 bases, with 13 bases left between them.